Following are 17 T cell receptor beta chains from one sample sequenced in a study of cytomegalovirus exposure and HLA in healthy donors. Data came from immunoSEQ multiplex PCR; TCRdb stores just in-frame clones and leaves some out. The table includes roughly 280,000 clones, around 85% detected once. The sequencing sample was made of PBMCs. The receptors come from a woman aged 18-29 years in good health and CMV-seronegative.

The V and J genes are TRBV5-1 and TRBJ1-1; 8 bases match TRBD1. The length of the CDR3 is 15 residues. V dropped 0 bases and J dropped 2; count of bases not matched to a gene: 3. Germline assignment: CDR1 SGHRS and CDR2 YFSETQ. This CDR3 reads CASSLGQGINTEAFF. DNA of the CDR3: TGCGCCAGCAGCTTGGGACAGGGGATAAACACTGAAGCTTTCTTT.

This chain links TRBV7-8 with TRBJ2-1; maybe TRBD2 (6 bases). The V and J ends lost 1 base and 4 bases respectively, with 8 bases between them. CDR1 is SGHVS and CDR2 is FQNEAQ in the germline V gene. The CDR3 covers 14 residues. CDR3 nucleotides: TGTGCCAGCAGCTTAGGGGGACTTTACAATGAGCAGTTCTTC. Its translation is CASSLGGLYNEQFF.

This clone showed up just a few times. The V and J genes are TRBV6-5 and TRBJ2-7, with D tentatively TRBD1 (5 bases). The CDR3 is made up of 14 amino acids. CDR1 is MNHEY, CDR2 SVGAGI, per germline. The germline V and J ends were trimmed by 0 bases and 4 bases, with 10 bases remaining between them. This chain's CDR3 is CASSYSFREYEQYF. The CDR3 nucleotides are TGTGCCAGCAGTTACTCATTCAGGGAATACGAGCAGTACTTC.

V is TRBV18 and J is TRBJ2-1; D perhaps matches TRBD1 (6 bases). Germline loops: CDR1 KGHSH, CDR2 LQKENI. This CDR3 is built from 14 residues. Trimming shortened V by 8 bases and J by 1 base, and 12 bases separated the two germline ends. CDR3 region: CASTDRTSYNEQFF. The CDR3 coding sequence is TGTGCCAGCACTGACAGGACTTCCTACAATGAGCAGTTCTTC.

V gene TRBV6-5 combines with J gene TRBJ1-1; 11 bases align to TRBD1. This CDR3 comprises 16 residues. Germline CDR1 MNHEY, CDR2 SVGAGI. The trim removed 4 bases at V and 2 bases at J, leaving 6 bases unmatched. The CDR3 DNA sequence: TGTGCCAGCAGTTCCCGGGACAGGGGGTCTAACACTGAAGCTTTCTTT. It is translated as CASSSRDRGSNTEAFF.

The sample holds a few counts of this clone. The junction shows a germline mismatch at one end, possibly a read error. The CDR3 loop is CASSEQASYEQYF. CDR3 nucleotides: TGTGCTAGCAGCGAACAGGCGAGCTACGAGCAGTACTTC. V is TRBV7-7 and J is TRBJ2-7; possible D gene TRBD1, 5 bases. The length of the CDR3 is 13 residues. Looked up from germline, CDR1 is SSHAT and CDR2 is FNYEAQ (reference sequence).

The rearrangement links TRBV19 to TRBJ1-1; the match to TRBD1 covers 10 bases. In germline, CDR1 is LNHDA, CDR2 SQIVND (reference sequence). The CDR3 spans 14 residues. With 7 bases clipped from V and 6 bases from J, the junction kept 8 bases outside the gene matches. The CDR3 protein is CASNAGQGLPEAFF. The CDR3 DNA is TGTGCCAGTAATGCGGGACAGGGGCTCCCTGAAGCTTTCTTT.

The chain is built from TRBV6-5 and TRBJ2-7; TRBD2 is a possible D gene (6 bases). The CDR3 consists of 15 residues. Germline V lookup: CDR1 MNHEY, CDR2 SVGAGI. V lost 5 bases to trimming and J lost 6 bases, with 20 bases between them. CDR3 sequence: CASSRTGTGDGEQYF. The DNA of the CDR3 is TGTGCCAGCAGTCGAACCGGGACTGGGGACGGCGAGCAGTACTTC.

Notes on this clone: This sample includes further DNA sequences coding for the same CDR3. The V call is TRBV28, the J call TRBJ2-7; the D gene is possibly TRBD2 (5 bases). From germline, CDR1 is MDHEN and CDR2 SYDVKM. V shed 3 bases and J shed 4 bases, with 7 bases lying between them. The CDR3 spans 12 residues. The CDR3 DNA reads TGTGCCAGCAGTTTGCCGGGGTACGAGCAGTACTTC. Residues: CASSLPGYEQYF. The full variable domain, with the rest looked up from reference TRBV28 and TRBJ2-7, is DVKVTQSSRYLVKRTGEKVFLECVQDMDHENMFWYRQDPGLGLRLIYFSYDVKMKEKGDIPEGYSVSREKKERFSLILESASTNQTSMYLCASSLPGYEQYFGPGTRLTVT.

V gene TRBV7-6 combines with J gene TRBJ1-4; the D gene is possibly TRBD1 (5 bases). This CDR3 region has 12 residues. The V gene's germline CDR1 is SGHVS and CDR2 FNYEAQ. V lost 4 bases to trimming and J lost 14 bases, with 14 bases between them. CDR3 in amino acids: CASSSRDFHLFF. CDR3 nucleotide sequence: TGTGCCAGCAGCTCAAGGGACTTTCATCTGTTTTTT.

V usage is TRBV4-1 and J usage is TRBJ2-7; tentatively, D is TRBD2 (6 bases). The CDR3 loop spans 14 amino acids. Germline CDR1 MGHRA, CDR2 YSYEKL. The V gene lost 1 base and the J gene lost 7 bases, with 14 bases spanning the gap. CDR3 protein: CASSQGAAGGEQYF. In DNA, the CDR3 is TGCGCCAGCAGCCAAGGGGCAGCCGGAGGGGAGCAGTACTTC.

The chain recombines TRBV4-1 with TRBJ2-1; TRBD2 aligns across 12 bases. Germline V gives CDR1 MGHRA, CDR2 YSYEKL. V lost 1 base to trimming and J lost 1 base; unmatched junction nucleotides: 17. The length of the CDR3 is 22 residues. CDR3 sequence reads: CASSQVGLAGGDSHRSYNEQFF. DNA for the CDR3: TGCGCCAGCAGCCAAGTAGGGCTAGCGGGGGGGGACTCGCACCGGTCCTACAATGAGCAGTTCTTC.

The chain has TRBV6-5 and TRBJ1-3; 10 bases map to TRBD1. Looked up from germline, CDR1 is MNHEY and CDR2 is SVGAGI. V lost 5 bases to trimming and J lost 15 bases; unmatched junction nucleotides: 4. The CDR3 is 11 amino acids. The DNA of the CDR3 is TGTGCCAGCAGTGACAGGGGGCGAGAATATTTT. Translation gives CASSDRGREYF.

This sequence joins TRBV25-1 and TRBJ1-2, with TRBD1 matching over 7 bases. Per the germline V gene, CDR1 is MGHDK and CDR2 is SYGVNS. This CDR3 is built from 15 residues. The V segment lost 4 bases and the J segment 4 bases; nucleotides outside the gene matches: 9. The CDR3 region has the DNA TGTGCCAGCAGTGCCCTCGGACAGGACTCCTATGGCTACACCTTC. Translated, it gives CASSALGQDSYGYTF.

The chain carries TRBV5-6 and TRBJ2-5, with 7 bases aligning to TRBD2. The CDR3 is 15 amino acids. The V segment lost 0 bases and the J segment 3 bases; nucleotides outside the gene matches: 5. Germline V gene data show CDR1 as SGHDT and CDR2 as YYEEEE. The CDR3 spells CASSLVRGGEETQYF. The CDR3 DNA reads TGTGCCAGCAGCTTGGTGAGGGGAGGGGAAGAGACCCAGTACTTC.

As DNA, the CDR3 is TGCGCCAGCAGCTTGGTTGGACAGGGGTCGGGGGAGCAGTACTTC. The encoded protein is CASSLVGQGSGEQYF. This chain joins TRBV5-1 and TRBJ2-7, with 9 positions matching TRBD1. Trimming at V came to 0 bases and at J to 7 bases, leaving 8 bases not matched to a gene. The CDR3 loop spans 15 amino acids. CDR1 and CDR2 from the germline V gene are SGHRS and YFSETQ.

The V call is TRBV2, the J call TRBJ1-1, with 7 nucleotides matching TRBD1. This CDR3 comprises 15 residues. CDR1 and CDR2 (germline): SNHLY, FYNNEI. After removal of 3 bases from V and 2 bases from J, the junction contained 6 bases not matched to a gene. The CDR3 DNA sequence: TGTGCCAGCAGTGACTTCGACAGGGATAACACTGAAGCTTTCTTT. Amino acid sequence: CASSDFDRDNTEAFF.